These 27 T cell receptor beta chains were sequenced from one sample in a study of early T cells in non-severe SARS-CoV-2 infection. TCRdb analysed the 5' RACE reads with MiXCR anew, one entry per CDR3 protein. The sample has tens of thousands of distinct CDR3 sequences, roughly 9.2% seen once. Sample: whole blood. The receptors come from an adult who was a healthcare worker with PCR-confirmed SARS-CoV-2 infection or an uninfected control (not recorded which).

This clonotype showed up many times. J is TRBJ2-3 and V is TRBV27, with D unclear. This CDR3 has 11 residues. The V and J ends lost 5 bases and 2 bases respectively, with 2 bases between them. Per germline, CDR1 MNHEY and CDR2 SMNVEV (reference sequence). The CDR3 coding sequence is TGTGCCAGCAGTACCACAGATACGCAGTATTTT. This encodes CASSTTDTQYF.

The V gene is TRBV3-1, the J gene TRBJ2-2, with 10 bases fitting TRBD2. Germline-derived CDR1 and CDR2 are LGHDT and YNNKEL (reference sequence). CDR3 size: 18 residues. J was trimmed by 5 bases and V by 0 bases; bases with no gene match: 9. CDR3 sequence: CASSQDLPSGGATGELFF. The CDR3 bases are TGTGCCAGCAGCCAAGATCTTCCTAGCGGGGGAGCGACCGGGGAGCTGTTTTTT.

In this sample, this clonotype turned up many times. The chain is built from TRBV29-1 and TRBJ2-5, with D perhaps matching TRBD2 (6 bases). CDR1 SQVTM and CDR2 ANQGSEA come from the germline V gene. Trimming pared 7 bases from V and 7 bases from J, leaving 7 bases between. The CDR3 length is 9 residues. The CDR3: CSAGGTQYF. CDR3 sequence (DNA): TGCAGCGCCGGGGGGACCCAGTACTTC.

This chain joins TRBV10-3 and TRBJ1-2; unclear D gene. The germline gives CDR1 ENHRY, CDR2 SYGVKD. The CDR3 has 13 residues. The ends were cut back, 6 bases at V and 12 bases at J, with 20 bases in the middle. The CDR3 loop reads CAIRDSGRFPNTF. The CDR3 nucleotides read TGTGCCATCAGGGACTCAGGAAGGTTTCCCAACACCTTC.

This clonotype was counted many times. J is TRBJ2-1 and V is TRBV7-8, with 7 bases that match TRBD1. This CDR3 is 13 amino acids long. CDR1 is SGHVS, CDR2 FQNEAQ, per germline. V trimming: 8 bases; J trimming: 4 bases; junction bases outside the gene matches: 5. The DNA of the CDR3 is TGTGCCAGCTCAGGGGACAGTTACAATGAGCAGTTCTTC. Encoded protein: CASSGDSYNEQFF.

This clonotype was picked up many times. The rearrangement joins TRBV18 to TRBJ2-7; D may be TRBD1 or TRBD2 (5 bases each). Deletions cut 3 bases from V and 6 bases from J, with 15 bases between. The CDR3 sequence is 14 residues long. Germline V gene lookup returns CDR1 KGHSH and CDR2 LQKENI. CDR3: CASSPSRDVLEQYF. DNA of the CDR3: TGTGCCAGCTCACCGTCCCGGGACGTTCTCGAGCAGTACTTC.

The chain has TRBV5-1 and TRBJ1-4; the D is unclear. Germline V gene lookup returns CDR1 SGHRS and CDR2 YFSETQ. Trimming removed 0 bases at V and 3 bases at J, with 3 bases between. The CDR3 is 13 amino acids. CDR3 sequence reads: CASSLGSNEKLFF. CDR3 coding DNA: TGCGCCAGCAGCTTGGGATCTAATGAAAAACTGTTTTTT.

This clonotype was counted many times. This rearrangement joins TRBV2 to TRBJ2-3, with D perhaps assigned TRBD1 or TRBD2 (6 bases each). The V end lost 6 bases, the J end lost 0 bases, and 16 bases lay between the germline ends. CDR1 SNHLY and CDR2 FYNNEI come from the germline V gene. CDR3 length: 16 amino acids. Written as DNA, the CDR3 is TGTGCCAGCAGGAGGGAGGAGGGGGTTAGCACAGATACGCAGTATTTT. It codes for CASRREEGVSTDTQYF. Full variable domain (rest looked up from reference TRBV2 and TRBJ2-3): EPEVTQTPSHQVTQMGQEVILRCVPISNHLYFYWYRQILGQKVEFLVSFYNNEISEKSEIFDDQFSVERPDGSNFTLKIRSTKLEDSAMYFCASRREEGVSTDTQYFGPGTRLTVL.

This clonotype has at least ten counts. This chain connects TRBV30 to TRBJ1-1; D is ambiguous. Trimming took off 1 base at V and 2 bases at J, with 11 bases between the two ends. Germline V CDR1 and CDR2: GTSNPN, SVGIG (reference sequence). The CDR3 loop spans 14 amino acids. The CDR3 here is CAWSDGIQNTEAFF. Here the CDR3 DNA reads TGTGCCTGGAGTGACGGGATCCAAAACACTGAAGCTTTCTTT.

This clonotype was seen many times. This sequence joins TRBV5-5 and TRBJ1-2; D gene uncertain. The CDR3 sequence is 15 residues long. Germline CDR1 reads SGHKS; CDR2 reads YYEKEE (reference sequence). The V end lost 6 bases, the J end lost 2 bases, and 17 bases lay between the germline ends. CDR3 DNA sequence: TGTGCCAGCAACCTCGAGCCGACACGGAACTATGGCTACACCTTC. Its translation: CASNLEPTRNYGYTF.

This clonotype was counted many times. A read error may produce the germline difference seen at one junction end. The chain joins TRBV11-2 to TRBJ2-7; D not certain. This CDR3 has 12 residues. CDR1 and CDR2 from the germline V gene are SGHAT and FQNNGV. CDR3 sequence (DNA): TGTGCCAGCAGCTTAGACAGGACCGAACGCACGTTC. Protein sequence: CASSLDRTERTF.

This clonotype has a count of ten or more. The CDR3 DNA sequence: TGTGCCATCAGTGATTTGCCGCTCGAGACCCAGTACTTC. Protein sequence: CAISDLPLETQYF. The chain couples TRBV10-3 to TRBJ2-5, with D unresolved. Trimming shortened V by 3 bases and J by 5 bases, and 10 bases separated the two germline ends. Germline V lookup: CDR1 ENHRY, CDR2 SYGVKD. The CDR3 runs 13 residues.

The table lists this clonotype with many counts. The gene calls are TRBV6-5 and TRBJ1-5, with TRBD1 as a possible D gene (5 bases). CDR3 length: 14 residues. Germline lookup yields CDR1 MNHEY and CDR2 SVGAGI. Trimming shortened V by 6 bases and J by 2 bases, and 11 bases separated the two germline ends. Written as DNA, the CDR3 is TGTGCCAGCAGGGGAGGAGGGGGCAATCAGCCCCAGCATTTT. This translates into CASRGGGGNQPQHF.

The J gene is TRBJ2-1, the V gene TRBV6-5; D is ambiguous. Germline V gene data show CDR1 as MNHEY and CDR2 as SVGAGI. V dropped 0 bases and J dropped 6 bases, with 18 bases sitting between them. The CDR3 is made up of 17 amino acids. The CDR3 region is CASSYSRPTRLGNEQFF. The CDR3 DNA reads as TGTGCCAGCAGTTACTCGAGACCTACCCGCTTGGGCAATGAGCAGTTCTTC.

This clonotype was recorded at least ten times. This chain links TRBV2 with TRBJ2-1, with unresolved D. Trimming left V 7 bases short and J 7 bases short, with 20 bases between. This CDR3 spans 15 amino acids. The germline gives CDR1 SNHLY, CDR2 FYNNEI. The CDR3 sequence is CASTLDTLTGNEQFF. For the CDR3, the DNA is TGTGCCAGCACCTTAGACACCTTGACTGGAAATGAGCAGTTCTTC. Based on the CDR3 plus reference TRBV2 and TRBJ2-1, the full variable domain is EPEVTQTPSHQVTQMGQEVILRCVPISNHLYFYWYRQILGQKVEFLVSFYNNEISEKSEIFDDQFSVERPDGSNFTLKIRSTKLEDSAMYFCASTLDTLTGNEQFFGPGTRLTVL.

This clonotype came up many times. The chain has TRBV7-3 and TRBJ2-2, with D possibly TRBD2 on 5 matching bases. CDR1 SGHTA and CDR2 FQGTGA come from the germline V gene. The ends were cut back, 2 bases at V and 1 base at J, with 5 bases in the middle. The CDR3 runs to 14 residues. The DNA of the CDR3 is TGTGCCAGCAGCTTAGCGGGGAACACCGGGGAGCTGTTTTTT. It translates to CASSLAGNTGELFF.

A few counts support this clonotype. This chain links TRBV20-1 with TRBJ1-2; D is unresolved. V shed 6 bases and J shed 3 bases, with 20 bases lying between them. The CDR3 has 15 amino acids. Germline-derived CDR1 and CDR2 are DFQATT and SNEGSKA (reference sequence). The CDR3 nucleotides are TGCAGTGCCTCGGACGCAAAAAAAGTCGACTATGGCTACACCTTC. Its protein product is CSASDAKKVDYGYTF.

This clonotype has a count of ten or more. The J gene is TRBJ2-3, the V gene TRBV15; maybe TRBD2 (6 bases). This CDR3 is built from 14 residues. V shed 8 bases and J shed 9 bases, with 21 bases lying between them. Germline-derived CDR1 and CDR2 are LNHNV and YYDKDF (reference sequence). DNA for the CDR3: TGTGCCACCGGTAGCGGAGAACCGGAGATGACGCAGTATTTT. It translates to CATGSGEPEMTQYF.

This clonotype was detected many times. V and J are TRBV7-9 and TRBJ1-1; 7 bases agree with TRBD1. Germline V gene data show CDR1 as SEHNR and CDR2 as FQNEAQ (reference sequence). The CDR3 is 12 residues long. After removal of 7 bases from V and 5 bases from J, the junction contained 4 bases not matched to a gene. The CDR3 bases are TGTGCCAGCACCAAACAGGGGACTGAAGCTTTCTTT. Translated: CASTKQGTEAFF.

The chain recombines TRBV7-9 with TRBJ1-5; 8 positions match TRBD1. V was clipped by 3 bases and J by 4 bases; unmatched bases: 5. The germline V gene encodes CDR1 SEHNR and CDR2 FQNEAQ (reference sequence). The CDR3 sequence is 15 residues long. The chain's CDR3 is CASSLGRGRNQPQHF. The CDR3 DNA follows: TGTGCCAGCAGCTTGGGCAGGGGGCGAAATCAGCCCCAGCATTTT.

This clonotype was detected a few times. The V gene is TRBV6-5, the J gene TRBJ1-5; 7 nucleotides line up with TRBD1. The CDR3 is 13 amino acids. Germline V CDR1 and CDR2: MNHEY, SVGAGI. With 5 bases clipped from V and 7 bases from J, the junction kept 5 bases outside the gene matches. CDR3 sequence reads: CASSRGTEQPQHF. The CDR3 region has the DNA TGTGCCAGCAGTCGAGGGACAGAACAGCCCCAGCATTTT.

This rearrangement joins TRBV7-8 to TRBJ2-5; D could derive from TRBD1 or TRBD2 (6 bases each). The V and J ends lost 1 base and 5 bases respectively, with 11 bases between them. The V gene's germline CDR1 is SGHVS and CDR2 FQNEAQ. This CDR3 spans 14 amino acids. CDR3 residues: CASSLGGATETQYF. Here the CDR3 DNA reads TGTGCCAGCAGCTTAGGGGGGGCGACGGAGACCCAGTACTTC. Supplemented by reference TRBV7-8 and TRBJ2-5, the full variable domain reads GAGVSQSPRYKVAKRGQDVALRCDPISGHVSLFWYQQALGQGPEFLTYFQNEAQLDKSGLPSDRFFAERPEGSVSTLKIQRTQQEDSAVYLCASSLGGATETQYFGPGTRLLVL.

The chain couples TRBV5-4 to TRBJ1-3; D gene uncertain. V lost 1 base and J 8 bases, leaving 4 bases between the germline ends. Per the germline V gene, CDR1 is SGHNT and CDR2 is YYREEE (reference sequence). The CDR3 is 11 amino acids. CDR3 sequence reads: CASSLFDTIYF. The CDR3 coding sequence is TGTGCCAGCAGCTTGTTCGACACCATATATTTT.

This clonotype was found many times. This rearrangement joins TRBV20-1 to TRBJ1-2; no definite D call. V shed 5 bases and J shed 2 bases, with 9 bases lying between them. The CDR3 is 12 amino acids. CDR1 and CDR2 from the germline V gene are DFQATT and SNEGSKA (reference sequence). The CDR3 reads CSAQPENYGYTF. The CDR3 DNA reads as TGCAGTGCTCAACCAGAGAACTATGGCTACACCTTC.

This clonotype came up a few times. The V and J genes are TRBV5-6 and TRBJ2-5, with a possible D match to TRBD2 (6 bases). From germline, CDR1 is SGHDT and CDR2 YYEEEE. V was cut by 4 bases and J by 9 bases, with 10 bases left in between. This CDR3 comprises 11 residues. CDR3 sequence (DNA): TGTGCCAGCAGCGGAGGAGGGGCCCAGTACTTC. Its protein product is CASSGGGAQYF.

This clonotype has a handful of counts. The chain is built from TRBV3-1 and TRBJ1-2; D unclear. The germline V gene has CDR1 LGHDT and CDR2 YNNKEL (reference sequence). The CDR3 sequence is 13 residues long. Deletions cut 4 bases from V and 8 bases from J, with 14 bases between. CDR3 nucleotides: TGTGCCAGCAGCCTGAGGTTCGAAGGCGGCTACACCTTC. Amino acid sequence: CASSLRFEGGYTF.

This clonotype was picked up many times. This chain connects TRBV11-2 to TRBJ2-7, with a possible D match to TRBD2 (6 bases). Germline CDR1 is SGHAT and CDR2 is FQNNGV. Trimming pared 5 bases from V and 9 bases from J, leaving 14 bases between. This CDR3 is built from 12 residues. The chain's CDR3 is CASSTRDGRQYF. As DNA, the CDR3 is TGTGCCAGCAGCACGCGGGACGGAAGGCAGTACTTC.